The 3 T cell receptor beta chains presented below share a single source sample, sequenced in a study of T cells in Graves' hyperthyroidism and ophthalmopathy. Regions amplified from RNA transcripts were the TCR beta CDR3 regions. Primed by the HTBI set, a first-round RT-PCR was run on the TCR CDR3. TCRdb redid the calling of the multiplex PCR reads with MiXCR, one entry per CDR3 protein. The sample holds about 700,000 distinct CDR3 sequences, about 14% seen once. Material for sequencing was blood. The receptors come from a woman under 30 with Graves' hyperthyroidism.

This chain connects TRBV4-3 to TRBJ2-2, with 11 bases lining up with TRBD2. The CDR3 has 18 amino acids. Per the germline V gene, CDR1 is LGHNA and CDR2 is YSLEER. J gave up 4 bases and V 0 bases, and 7 bases lay outside the gene matches. CDR3 amino acids: CASSQDGLLAGGTGELFF. CDR3 DNA sequence: TGCGCCAGCAGCCAAGACGGCCTCCTAGCGGGAGGCACCGGGGAGCTGTTTTTT.

The chain links TRBV2 to TRBJ1-1; D call uncertain. The germline CDR1 and CDR2 sequences are SNHLY and FYNNEI. The V gene lost 4 bases and the J gene lost 6 bases, with 12 bases spanning the gap. The CDR3 loop spans 13 amino acids. DNA for the CDR3: TGTGCCAGCAGTGTCGTTTTTCAGTCTGAAGCTTTCTTT. This codes for CASSVVFQSEAFF.

This clonotype was seen a handful of times. This chain connects TRBV19 to TRBJ2-2; the match to TRBD2 covers 8 bases. The CDR3 is made up of 15 amino acids. V was clipped by 7 bases and J by 4 bases; unmatched bases: 8. Germline-derived CDR1 and CDR2 are LNHDA and SQIVND (reference sequence). CDR3 region: CASTQLAGPTGELFF. DNA for the CDR3: TGTGCCAGTACTCAATTAGCGGGACCCACCGGGGAGCTGTTTTTT.